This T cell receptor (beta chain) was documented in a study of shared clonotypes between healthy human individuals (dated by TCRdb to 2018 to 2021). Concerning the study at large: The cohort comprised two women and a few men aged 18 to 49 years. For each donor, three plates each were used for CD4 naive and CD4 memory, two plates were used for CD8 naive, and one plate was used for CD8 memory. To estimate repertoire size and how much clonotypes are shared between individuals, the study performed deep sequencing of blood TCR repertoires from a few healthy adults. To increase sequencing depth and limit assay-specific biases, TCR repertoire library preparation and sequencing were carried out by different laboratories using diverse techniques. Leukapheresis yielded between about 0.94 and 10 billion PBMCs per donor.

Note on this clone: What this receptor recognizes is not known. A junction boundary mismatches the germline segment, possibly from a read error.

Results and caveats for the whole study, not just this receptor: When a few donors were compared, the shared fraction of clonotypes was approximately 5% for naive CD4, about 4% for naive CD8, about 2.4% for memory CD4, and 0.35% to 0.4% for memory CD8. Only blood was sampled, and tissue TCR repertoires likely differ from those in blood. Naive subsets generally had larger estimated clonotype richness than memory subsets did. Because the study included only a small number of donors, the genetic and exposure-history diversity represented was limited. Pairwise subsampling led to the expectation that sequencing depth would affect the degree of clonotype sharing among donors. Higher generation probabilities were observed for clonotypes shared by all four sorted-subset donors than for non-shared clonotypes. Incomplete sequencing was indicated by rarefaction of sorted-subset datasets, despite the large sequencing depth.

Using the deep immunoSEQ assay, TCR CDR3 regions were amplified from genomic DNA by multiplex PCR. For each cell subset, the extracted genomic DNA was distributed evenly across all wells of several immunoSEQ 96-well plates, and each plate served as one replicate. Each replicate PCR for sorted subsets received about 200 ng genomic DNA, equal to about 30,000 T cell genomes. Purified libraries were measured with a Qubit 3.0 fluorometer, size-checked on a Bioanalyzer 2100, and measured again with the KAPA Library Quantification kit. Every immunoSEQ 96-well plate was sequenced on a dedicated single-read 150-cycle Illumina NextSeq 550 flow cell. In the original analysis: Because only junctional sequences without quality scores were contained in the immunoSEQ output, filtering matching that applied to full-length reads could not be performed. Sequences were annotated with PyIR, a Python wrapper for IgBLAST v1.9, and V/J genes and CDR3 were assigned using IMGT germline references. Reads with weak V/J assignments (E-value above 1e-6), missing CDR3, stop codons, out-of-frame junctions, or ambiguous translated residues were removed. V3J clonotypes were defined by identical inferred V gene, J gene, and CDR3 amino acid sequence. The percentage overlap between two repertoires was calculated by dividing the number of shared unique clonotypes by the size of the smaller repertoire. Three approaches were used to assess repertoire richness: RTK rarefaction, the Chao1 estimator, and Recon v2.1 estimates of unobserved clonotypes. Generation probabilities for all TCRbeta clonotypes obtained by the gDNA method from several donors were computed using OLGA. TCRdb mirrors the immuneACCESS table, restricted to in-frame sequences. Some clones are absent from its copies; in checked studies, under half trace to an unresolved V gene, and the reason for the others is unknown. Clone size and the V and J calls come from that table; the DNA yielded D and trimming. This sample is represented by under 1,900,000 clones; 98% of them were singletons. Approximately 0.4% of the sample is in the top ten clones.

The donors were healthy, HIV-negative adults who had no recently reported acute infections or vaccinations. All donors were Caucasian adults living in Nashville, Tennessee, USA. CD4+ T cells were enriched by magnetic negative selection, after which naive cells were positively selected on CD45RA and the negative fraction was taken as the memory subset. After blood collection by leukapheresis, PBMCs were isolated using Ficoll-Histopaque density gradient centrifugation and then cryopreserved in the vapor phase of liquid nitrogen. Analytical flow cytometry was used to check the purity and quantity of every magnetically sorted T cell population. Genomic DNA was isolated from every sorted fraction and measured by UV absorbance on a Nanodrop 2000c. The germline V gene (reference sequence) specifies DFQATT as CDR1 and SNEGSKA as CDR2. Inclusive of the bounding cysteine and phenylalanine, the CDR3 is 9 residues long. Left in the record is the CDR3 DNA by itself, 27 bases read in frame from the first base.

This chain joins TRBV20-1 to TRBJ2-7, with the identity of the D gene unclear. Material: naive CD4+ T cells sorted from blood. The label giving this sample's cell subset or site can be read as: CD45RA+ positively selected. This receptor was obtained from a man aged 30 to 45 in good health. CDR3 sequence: CSATLHRNF. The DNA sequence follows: TGCAGCGCCACGCTGCATAGGAACTTC.